A selection of T cell receptor beta chains follows, all from one sample in a study of blood T cell repertoires in COVID-19. Generated by immunoSEQ multiplex PCR, the TCRdb table keeps only in-frame clones and is missing some. The sample lists some 140,000 clones, approximately 79% seen once, with around 4% in the top ten. Sequences were obtained from peripheral blood. These TCRs come from a man aged 60 to 69 with acute or convalescent COVID-19. Both conserved end residues are part of each CDR3. Each record gives: V gene, D gene, J gene, clone size, CDR3 DNA, CDR3 protein. D genes are given only for firm matches. Size values are once, few and many counts, or a class for expanded clones, and some rows have none.

TRBV27	-	TRBJ1-2	-	TGTGCCAGCTCGGGTCAGGGATATGGCTACACCTTC	CASSGQGYGYTF
TRBV6-2/TRBV6-3	-	TRBJ2-5	-	TGTGCCAGCAGTTACTCGACTGGGGGCGAGACCCAGTACTTC	CASSYSTGGETQYF
TRBV29-1	TRBD2	TRBJ2-1	-	TGCAGCGGGGCCGGGGGGGTAGCGGGAGATAGGAATGAGCAGTTCTTC	CSGAGGVAGDRNEQFF
TRBV28	-	TRBJ1-2	-	TGTGCCAGCAGTCGAGACAGGAGATATGGCTACACCTTC	CASSRDRRYGYTF
TRBV7-2	TRBD1	TRBJ2-7	-	TGTGCCAGCAGCAAAAAGACAGGGGGCCCCTTCCCCTACGAGCAGTACTTC	CASSKKTGGPFPYEQYF
TRBV4-2	-	TRBJ2-1	once	TGTGCCAGCAGCCAAGACAGGGGACATGAGCAGTTCTTC	CASSQDRGHEQFF
TRBV2	-	TRBJ1-2	few	TGTGCCAGCCGACCGCTCACCGGGGAGAAGGGTGGCTACACCTTC	CASRPLTGEKGGYTF
TRBV28	TRBD1	TRBJ1-2	-	TGTGCCAGCAGTTCCCCGGACAGGGTTGCTGGCTACACCTTC	CASSSPDRVAGYTF
TRBV27	TRBD1	TRBJ1-4	-	TGTGCCAGCAGCCGGACAGGTGCTAATGAAAAACTGTTTTTT	CASSRTGANEKLFF
TRBV5-1	-	TRBJ2-3	-	TGCGCCAGCAGCTCGGGAGATACGCAGTATTTT	CASSSGDTQYF
TRBV10-3	-	TRBJ2-2	-	TGTGCCATCAATGAAGGCGGGATGAGCACCGGGGAGCTGTTTTTT	CAINEGGMSTGELFF
TRBV21-1	-	TRBJ1-5	-	TGTGCCAGCAGCAAATTATCGGGGGGGTGTCAGCCCCAGCATTTT	CASSKLSGGCQPQHF
TRBV28	TRBD1	TRBJ2-6	-	TGTGCCAGCAGCCCAGCAACCAGGGGGAGAGGGGCCAACGTCCTGACTTTC	CASSPATRGRGANVLTF
TRBV7-2	-	TRBJ1-6	-	TGTGCCAGCAGCTCCTCGGGGGGGATGGAATCCCACTTT	CASSSSGGMESHF
TRBV28	-	TRBJ1-3	-	TGTGCCAGCACCGCCTGGGGCACGTCTGGAAACACCATATATTTT	CASTAWGTSGNTIYF
TRBV6-1	-	TRBJ1-5	-	TGTGCCAGCAGTGAAAAGAAAACAGGGAATAGCAATCAGCCCCAGCATTTT	CASSEKKTGNSNQPQHF
TRBV28	-	TRBJ1-2	few	TGTGCCAGCAGTTTAGAGGGCTACTATGGCTACACCTTC	CASSLEGYYGYTF
TRBV5-4	-	TRBJ1-5	-	TGTGCCAGCAGCTCAGGTCCTCAGGGGAGCAATCAGCCCCAGCATTTT	CASSSGPQGSNQPQHF
TRBV20-1	TRBD2	TRBJ2-5	-	TGCAGTGCTAGTGGGCTAGCGGTACAAGAGACCCAGTACTTC	CSASGLAVQETQYF
TRBV10-2	-	TRBJ2-1	-	TGCGCCAGCAGTGATCAGACAGGAGGTGAGCAGTTCTTC	CASSDQTGGEQFF
TRBV6-5	-	TRBJ1-2	few	TGTGCCAGCATTAAAGACAGGACCAACTATGGCTACACCTTC	CASIKDRTNYGYTF
TRBV3-1/TRBV3-2	-	TRBJ1-3	-	TGTGCCAGCAGCCAAGCCCTCTCACAGGGTTCAGGCGGAAACACCATATATTTT	CASSQALSQGSGGNTIYF
TRBV5-4	-	TRBJ2-1	-	TGTGCCAGCAGCTTGGCGTGGGGAGACTACAATGAGCAGTTCTTC	CASSLAWGDYNEQFF
TRBV7-2	TRBD2	TRBJ2-5	-	TGTGCCAGCAGCTCACTCGCTAGCGGCCAAGAGACCCAGTACTTC	CASSSLASGQETQYF
TRBV10-3	-	TRBJ2-5	-	TGTGCCCTTTCGGCGGGCCAGCAAGAGACCCAGTACTTC	CALSAGQQETQYF
TRBV10-3	-	TRBJ1-2	-	TGTGCCATCAGTGAGTCGCGGGGGGACTATGGCTACACCTTC	CAISESRGDYGYTF
TRBV18	TRBD2	TRBJ2-3	-	TGTGCCAGCTCACCAGGACTAGCGGGAGCAGGTGATACGCAGTATTTT	CASSPGLAGAGDTQYF
TRBV5-6	-	TRBJ2-3	-	TGTGCCAGCAGCCCTCTAACAGGAGCAGATACGCAGTATTTT	CASSPLTGADTQYF
TRBV18	TRBD1	TRBJ1-4	few	TGTGCCAGCTCACCAGGGACAGGGTTAAGAGAAAAACTGTTTTTT	CASSPGTGLREKLFF
TRBV6-5	-	TRBJ1-5	few	TGTGCCAGCAGTCCAACCAGGGGACACAATCAGCCCCAGCATTTT	CASSPTRGHNQPQHF
TRBV11-2	-	TRBJ2-7	-	TGTGCCAGCAGCTTAGGACAGACGCTTTCCTCCTACGAGCAGTACTTC	CASSLGQTLSSYEQYF
TRBV6-5	-	TRBJ2-1	-	TGTGCCAGCAGTCGGGAAGGCAATGAGCAGTTCTTC	CASSREGNEQFF
TRBV18	-	TRBJ1-1	-	TGTGCCAGCTCACTGGGGACTCCCCAAGCTTTCTTT	CASSLGTPQAFF
TRBV6-5	-	TRBJ1-2	-	TGTGCCAGCTCGGGAGGGCGACTCTATGGCTACACCTTC	CASSGGRLYGYTF
TRBV29-1	-	TRBJ2-5	-	TGCAGCGTTGGACTACTTCAAGAGACCCAGTACTTC	CSVGLLQETQYF
TRBV28	-	TRBJ2-3	-	TGTGCCAGCAGTTTCATAGATACGCAGTATTTT	CASSFIDTQYF
TRBV6-5	-	TRBJ1-1	-	TGTGCCAGCAGTTACTCTACCGGGACTTCAGAAGCTTTCTTT	CASSYSTGTSEAFF
TRBV5-5	TRBD2	TRBJ2-2	-	TGTGCCAGCAGCCTACTAGCGCACAACACCGGGGAGCTGTTTTTT	CASSLLAHNTGELFF
TRBV9	-	TRBJ2-1	-	TGTGCCAGCAGCGTGTGGGGCTCCTCCAACTCCTACAATGAGCAGTTCTTC	CASSVWGSSNSYNEQFF
TRBV9	TRBD2	TRBJ2-3	-	TGTGCCAGCAGCGTATTGGGACTAGCGGGAGGGTCCTCTAGCACAGATACGCAGTATTTT	CASSVLGLAGGSSSTDTQYF
TRBV29-1	TRBD2	TRBJ2-5	-	TGCAGCCTAAGAGCGGGAGATCGAGAGACCCAGTACTTC	CSLRAGDRETQYF
TRBV27	-	TRBJ1-1	-	TGTGCCAGCAGTCCGAGGGCTTGGGGGCCGAACACTGAAGCTTTCTTT	CASSPRAWGPNTEAFF
TRBV4-3	-	TRBJ2-7	-	TGCGCCAGCAGCCAAGATTTCGGGTTATACGAGCAGTACTTC	CASSQDFGLYEQYF
TRBV6-2/TRBV6-3	-	TRBJ1-1	-	TGTGCCAGCAGTTACGTGGGAGGGCAGGAAGCTTTCTTT	CASSYVGGQEAFF
TRBV24-1	-	TRBJ1-2	-	TGTGCCACCAGTGATTCAGGACAGCTATACAGCTACACCTTC	CATSDSGQLYSYTF
TRBV4-3	TRBD1	TRBJ1-4	-	TGCGCCAGCAGCCAAGGACAGGGAAAAGAAAAACTGTTTTTT	CASSQGQGKEKLFF
TRBV9	-	TRBJ2-2	-	TGTGCCAGCAGCGTAGGTCCGGGAGATTACACCGGGGAGCTGTTTTTT	CASSVGPGDYTGELFF
TRBV12-3/TRBV12-4	-	TRBJ2-2	-	TGTGCCAGCAGTCGGGGGACCGGGGAGCTGTTTTTT	CASSRGTGELFF
TRBV2	-	TRBJ1-6	-	TGTGCCAGCAGTGTAGATAATTCACCCCTCCACTTT	CASSVDNSPLHF
TRBV5-4	TRBD2	TRBJ2-2	-	TGTGCCAGCAGCTCCAGCGGGAGAGGGTCCGGGGAGCTGTTTTTT	CASSSSGRGSGELFF
TRBV6-5	TRBD2	TRBJ2-1	-	TGTGCCAGCAGGGGACTAGCGAAGAACTACAATGAGCAGTTCTTC	CASRGLAKNYNEQFF
TRBV2	-	TRBJ1-2	-	TGTGCCAGCAGTGAAGCTGGGCCCTATGGCTACACCTTC	CASSEAGPYGYTF
TRBV19	TRBD1	TRBJ1-3	-	TGTGCCAGTACCAGGACAGGCTCTGGAAACACCATATATTTT	CASTRTGSGNTIYF
TRBV7-9	TRBD2	TRBJ2-5	-	TGTGCCAGCAACGGGGCCGCGGGAGTGGAAGAGACCCAGTACTTC	CASNGAAGVEETQYF
TRBV7-3	-	TRBJ1-3	-	TGTGCCAGCAGCTTAGAGGGATCGGGGTTTAACACCATATATTTT	CASSLEGSGFNTIYF
TRBV27	-	TRBJ2-2	-	TGTGCCAGCAGTTTATTGGGCAGGAGGACCGGGGAGCTGTTTTTT	CASSLLGRRTGELFF
TRBV6-1	-	TRBJ1-2	-	TGTGCCAGCGGGTCGCAGGGGATTGACTATGGCTACACCTTC	CASGSQGIDYGYTF
TRBV27	TRBD1	TRBJ1-2	-	TGTGCCAGCAGTATGACGCCGACAGGGAACCATGGCTACACCTTC	CASSMTPTGNHGYTF
TRBV19	-	TRBJ1-3	-	TGTGCCAGTAGTCCAAACAGTCCCGGAGGAAACACCATATATTTT	CASSPNSPGGNTIYF
TRBV4-3	TRBD1	TRBJ2-7	-	TGCGCCAGCAGCCAAGGTGAACAGGGGGCTACCGAGCAGTACTTC	CASSQGEQGATEQYF